This T cell receptor (beta chain) derives from a study of shared clonotypes between healthy human individuals. Study summary: A donor's plate count was three for CD4 naive and three for CD4 memory; CD8 naive had two and CD8 memory one.

V was trimmed by 7 bases and J by 2 bases, leaving 16 bases between them. The CDR3 totals 14 residues. The germline gives CDR1 SQVTM, CDR2 ANQGSEA. TCRdb's table, derived via immunoSEQ multiplex PCR, lists solely in-frame clones and lacks some. This sample has hundreds of thousands of clones, with more than 70% found just once. The rearrangement joins TRBV29-1 to TRBJ2-3, with D possibly being TRBD2 (5 bases). Sequences were obtained from memory CD4+ T cells sorted from blood. Subset denoted: CD45RA-negative fraction. The receptor was derived from a woman aged 25 to 39 in good health. CDR3 DNA sequence: TGCAGCGCTTTGGACTGGCTACACACAGATACGCAGTATTTT. Translating gives CSALDWLHTDTQYF.